This T cell receptor (beta chain) was captured in a study of Ad26.COV2.S vaccination and SARS-CoV-2 variants. Study as a whole: The authors gave Ad26.COV2.S intramuscularly, either once or twice 56 days apart. General observations from the study: Vaccine and placebo groups showed comparable non-spike TCR breadth. Responses of spike-specific T cells (both CD8+ and CD4+) reportedly showed substantial breadth after vaccination.

The V and J ends lost 6 bases and 2 bases, in that order; junction bases with no gene match: 9. This CDR3 is built from 16 residues. Germline V gene data show CDR1 as MDHEN and CDR2 as SYDVKM. Sample treatment: roughly 20 received Ad26.COV2.S at low or high dose, single or two shots; about 5 received placebo; per-sample allocation not given. Sampling took place 63 days after the first vaccine or placebo injection. Wuhan-strain spike was delivered by a replication-incompetent Ad26 vector. For this clone: No antigen is known for it.

Generated by immunoSEQ multiplex PCR, the TCRdb table keeps only in-frame clones and is missing some. The data hold 440,000 or so clones, with 90% observed a single time. The sequence derives from a person aged 18 to 59 who received the Ad26.COV2.S COVID-19 vaccine or a placebo. The sequenced sample was peripheral blood, obtained in a trial of Ad26.COV2.S vaccine versus placebo. This chain uses TRBV28 with TRBJ2-7; 11 nucleotides line up with TRBD1. This CDR3 is CASRFRGDRGAYEQYF. Written as DNA, the CDR3 is TGTGCCAGCAGGTTTCGGGGGGACAGGGGGGCCTACGAGCAGTACTTC.